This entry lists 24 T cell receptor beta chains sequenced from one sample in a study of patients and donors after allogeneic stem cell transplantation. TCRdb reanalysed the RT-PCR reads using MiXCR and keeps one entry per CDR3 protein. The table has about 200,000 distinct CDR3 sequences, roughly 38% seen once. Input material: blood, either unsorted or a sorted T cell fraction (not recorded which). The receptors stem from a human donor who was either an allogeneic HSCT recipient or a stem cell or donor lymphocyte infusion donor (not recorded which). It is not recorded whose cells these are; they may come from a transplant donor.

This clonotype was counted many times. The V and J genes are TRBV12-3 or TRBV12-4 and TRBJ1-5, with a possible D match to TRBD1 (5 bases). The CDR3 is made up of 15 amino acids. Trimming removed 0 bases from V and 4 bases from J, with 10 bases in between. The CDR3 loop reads CASSLAGRVNQPQHF. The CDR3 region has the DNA TGTGCCAGCAGTTTAGCGGGGCGGGTAAATCAGCCCCAGCATTTT.

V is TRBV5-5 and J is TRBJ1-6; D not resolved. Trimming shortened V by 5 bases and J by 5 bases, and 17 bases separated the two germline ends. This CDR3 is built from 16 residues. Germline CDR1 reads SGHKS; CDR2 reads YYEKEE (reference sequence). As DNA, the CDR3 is TGTGCCAGCAGTTTACGCCGGGTCAACGATAATTCACCCCTCCACTTT. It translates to CASSLRRVNDNSPLHF.

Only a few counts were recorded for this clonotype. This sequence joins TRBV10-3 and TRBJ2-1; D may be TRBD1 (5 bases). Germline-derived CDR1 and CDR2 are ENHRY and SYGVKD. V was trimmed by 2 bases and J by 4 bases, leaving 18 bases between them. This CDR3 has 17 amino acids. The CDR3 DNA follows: TGTGCCATCAGTGAGAATTCCAGGGAACTAAGGTACAATGAGCAGTTCTTC. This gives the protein CAISENSRELRYNEQFF.

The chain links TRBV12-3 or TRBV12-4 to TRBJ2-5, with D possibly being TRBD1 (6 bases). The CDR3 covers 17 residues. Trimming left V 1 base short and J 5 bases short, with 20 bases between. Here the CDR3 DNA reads TGTGCCAGCAGTTTAGGCCGAGGGGCAGGGGATCGGGAGACCCAGTACTTC. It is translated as CASSLGRGAGDRETQYF.

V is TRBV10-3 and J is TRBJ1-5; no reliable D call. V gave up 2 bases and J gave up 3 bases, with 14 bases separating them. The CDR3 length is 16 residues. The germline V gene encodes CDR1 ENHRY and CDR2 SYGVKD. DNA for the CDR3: TGTGCCATCAGTGAGAACATGCCGAGCCTCAATCAGCCCCAGCATTTT. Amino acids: CAISENMPSLNQPQHF.

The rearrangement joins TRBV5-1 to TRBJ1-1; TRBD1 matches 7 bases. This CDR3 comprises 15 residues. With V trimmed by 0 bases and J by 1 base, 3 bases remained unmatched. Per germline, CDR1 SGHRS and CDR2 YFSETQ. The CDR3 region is CASSLEGAQNTEAFF. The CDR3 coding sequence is TGCGCCAGCAGCTTGGAGGGGGCACAGAACACTGAAGCTTTCTTT.

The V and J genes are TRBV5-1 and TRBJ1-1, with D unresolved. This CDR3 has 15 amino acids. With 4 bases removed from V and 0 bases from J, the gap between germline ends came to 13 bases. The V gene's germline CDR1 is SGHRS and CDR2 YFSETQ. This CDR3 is CASSLRGRLNTEAFF. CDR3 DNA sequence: TGCGCCAGCAGCCTGCGTGGACGATTGAACACTGAAGCTTTCTTT.

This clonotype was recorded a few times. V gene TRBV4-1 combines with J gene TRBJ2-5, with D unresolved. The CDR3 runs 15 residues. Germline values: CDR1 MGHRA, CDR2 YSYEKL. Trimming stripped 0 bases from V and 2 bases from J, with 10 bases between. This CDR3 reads CASSQERRLQETQYF. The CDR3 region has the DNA TGCGCCAGCAGCCAAGAGCGGCGGCTTCAAGAGACCCAGTACTTC.

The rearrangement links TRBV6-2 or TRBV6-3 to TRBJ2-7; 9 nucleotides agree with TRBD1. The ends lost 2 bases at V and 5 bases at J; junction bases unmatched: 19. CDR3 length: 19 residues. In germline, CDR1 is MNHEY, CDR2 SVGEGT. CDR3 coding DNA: TGTGCCAGCAGTTACGCGCGGGTCTTAGGAACAGGGGGCATCAACGAGCAGTACTTC. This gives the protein CASSYARVLGTGGINEQYF.

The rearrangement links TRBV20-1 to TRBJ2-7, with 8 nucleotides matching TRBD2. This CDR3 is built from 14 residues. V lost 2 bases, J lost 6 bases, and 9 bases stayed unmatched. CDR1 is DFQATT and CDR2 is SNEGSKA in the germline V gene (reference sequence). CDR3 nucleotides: TGCAGTGCTAGACGGGAGGGTGCATACGGCGAGCAGTACTTC. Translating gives CSARREGAYGEQYF.

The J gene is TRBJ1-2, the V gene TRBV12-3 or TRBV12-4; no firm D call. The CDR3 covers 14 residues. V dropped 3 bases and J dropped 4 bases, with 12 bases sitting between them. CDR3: CASSFGFAGYGYTF. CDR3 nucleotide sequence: TGTGCCAGCAGTTTCGGCTTTGCGGGCTATGGCTACACCTTC.

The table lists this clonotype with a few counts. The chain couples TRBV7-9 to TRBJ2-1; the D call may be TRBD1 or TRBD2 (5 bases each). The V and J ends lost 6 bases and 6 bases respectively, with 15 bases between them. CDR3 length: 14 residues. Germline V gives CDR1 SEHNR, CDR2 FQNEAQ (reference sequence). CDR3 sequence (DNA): TGTGCCAGCAGGCCAAACCGGGACGGCAATGAGCAGTTCTTC. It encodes CASRPNRDGNEQFF. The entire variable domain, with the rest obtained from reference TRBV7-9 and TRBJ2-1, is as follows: DTGVSQNPRHKITKRGQNVTFRCDPISEHNRLYWYRQTLGQGPEFLTYFQNEAQLEKSRLLSDRFSAERPKGSFSTLEIQRTEQGDSAMYLCASRPNRDGNEQFFGPGTRLTVL.

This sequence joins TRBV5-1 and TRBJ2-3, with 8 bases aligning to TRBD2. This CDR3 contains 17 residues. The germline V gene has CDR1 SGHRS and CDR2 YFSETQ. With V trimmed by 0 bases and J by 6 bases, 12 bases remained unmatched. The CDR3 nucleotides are TGCGCCAGCAGCTTGGAAGGTACCCGGGGGGGCCATGATACGCAGTATTTT. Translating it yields CASSLEGTRGGHDTQYF.

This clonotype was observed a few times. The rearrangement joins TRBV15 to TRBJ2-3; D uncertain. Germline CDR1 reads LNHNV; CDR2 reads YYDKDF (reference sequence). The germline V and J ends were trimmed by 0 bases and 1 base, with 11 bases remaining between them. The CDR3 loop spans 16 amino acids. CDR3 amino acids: CATSRDRTPRTDTQYF. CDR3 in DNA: TGTGCCACCAGCAGAGATAGGACGCCGCGCACAGATACGCAGTATTTT. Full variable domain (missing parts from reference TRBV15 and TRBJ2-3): DAMVIQNPRYQVTQFGKPVTLSCSQTLNHNVMYWYQQKSSQAPKLLFHYYDKDFNNEADTPDNFQSRRPNTSFCFLDIRSPGLGDTAMYLCATSRDRTPRTDTQYFGPGTRLTVL.

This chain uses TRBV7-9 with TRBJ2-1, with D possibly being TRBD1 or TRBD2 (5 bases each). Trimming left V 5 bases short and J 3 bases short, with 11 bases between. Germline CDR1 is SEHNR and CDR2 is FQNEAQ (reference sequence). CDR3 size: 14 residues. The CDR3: CASSVGAGYNEQFF. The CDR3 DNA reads TGTGCCAGCAGCGTCGGGGCCGGCTACAATGAGCAGTTCTTC.

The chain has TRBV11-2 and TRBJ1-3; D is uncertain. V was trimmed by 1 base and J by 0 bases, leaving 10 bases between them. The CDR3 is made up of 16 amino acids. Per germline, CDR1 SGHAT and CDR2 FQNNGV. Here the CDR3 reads CASSLGEARSGNTIYF. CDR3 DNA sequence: TGTGCCAGCAGCTTAGGAGAGGCCCGCTCTGGAAACACCATATATTTT.

For the CDR3, the DNA is TGCGCCAGCAGCCAAATTCAGGGGAACAGCAATCAGCCCCAGCATTTT. Protein: CASSQIQGNSNQPQHF. The chain has TRBV4-1 and TRBJ1-5; D is perhaps TRBD1 (6 bases). Germline V gene lookup returns CDR1 MGHRA and CDR2 YSYEKL. Trimming cost V 2 bases and J 1 base, with 12 bases left between them. The CDR3 has 16 residues.

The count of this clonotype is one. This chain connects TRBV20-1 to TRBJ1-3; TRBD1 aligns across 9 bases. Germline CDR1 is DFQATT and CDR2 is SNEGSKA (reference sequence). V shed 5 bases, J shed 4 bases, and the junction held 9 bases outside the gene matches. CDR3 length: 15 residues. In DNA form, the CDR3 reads TGCAGTGCTGACCGGGACAGGGTGTTCGGAAACACCATATATTTT. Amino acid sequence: CSADRDRVFGNTIYF.

CDR3 residues: CASSGNTEAFF. The CDR3 DNA follows: TGTGCCAGCAGCGGAAACACTGAAGCTTTCTTT. The rearrangement uses TRBV6-6 and TRBJ1-1; D call uncertain. Germline loops: CDR1 MNHNY, CDR2 SVGAGI (reference sequence). CDR3 size: 11 residues. V gave up 6 bases and J gave up 2 bases, with 4 bases separating them.

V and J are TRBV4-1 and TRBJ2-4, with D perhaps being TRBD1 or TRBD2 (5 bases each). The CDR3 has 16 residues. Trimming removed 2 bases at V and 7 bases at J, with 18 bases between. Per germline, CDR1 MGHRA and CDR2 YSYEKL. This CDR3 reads CASSQMGVYGANIQYF. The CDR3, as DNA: TGCGCCAGCAGCCAAATGGGGGTTTACGGTGCGAACATTCAGTACTTC.

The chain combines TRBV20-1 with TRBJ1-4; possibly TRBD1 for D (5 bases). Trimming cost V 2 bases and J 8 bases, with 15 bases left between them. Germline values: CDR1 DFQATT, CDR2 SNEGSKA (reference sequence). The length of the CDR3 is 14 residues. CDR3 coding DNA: TGCAGTGCTAGATGGGGAGGGGTAGGGGAAAAACTGTTTTTT. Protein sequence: CSARWGGVGEKLFF.

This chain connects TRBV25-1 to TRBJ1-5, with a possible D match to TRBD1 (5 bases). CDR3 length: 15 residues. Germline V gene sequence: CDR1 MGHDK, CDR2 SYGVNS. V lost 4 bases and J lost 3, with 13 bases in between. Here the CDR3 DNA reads TGTGCCAGCAGTGCGGTCGGGGGATTCAATCAGCCCCAGCATTTT. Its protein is CASSAVGGFNQPQHF.

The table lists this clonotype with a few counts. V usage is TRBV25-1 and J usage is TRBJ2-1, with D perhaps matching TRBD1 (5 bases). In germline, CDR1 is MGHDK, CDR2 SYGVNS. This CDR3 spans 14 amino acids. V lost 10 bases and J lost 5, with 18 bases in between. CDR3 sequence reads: CATQGDNGDNEQFF. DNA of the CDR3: TGTGCCACCCAAGGGGATAATGGGGACAATGAGCAGTTCTTC. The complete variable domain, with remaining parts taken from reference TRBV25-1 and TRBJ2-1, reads EADIYQTPRYLVIGTGKKITLECSQTMGHDKMYWYQQDPGMELHLIHYSYGVNSTEKGDLSSESTVSRIRTEHFPLTLESARPSHTSQYLCATQGDNGDNEQFFGPGTRLTVL.

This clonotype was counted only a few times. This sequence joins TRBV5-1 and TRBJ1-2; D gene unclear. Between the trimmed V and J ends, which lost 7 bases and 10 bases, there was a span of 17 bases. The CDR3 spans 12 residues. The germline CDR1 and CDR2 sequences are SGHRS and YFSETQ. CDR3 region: CASGRGALPYTF. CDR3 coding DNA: TGCGCCAGCGGGCGCGGAGCTCTACCCTACACCTTC.